This TCR beta chain was obtained from a study of cytomegalovirus exposure and HLA in healthy donors. This PCR relied on a set of 60 Vbeta primers and 13 Jbeta primers. Only in-frame clones appear in the TCRdb table, and some are missing; sequencing was by immunoSEQ multiplex PCR. This table has about 100,000 clones, around 75% appearing once. General study findings and limits: Immune exposure information available was restricted to CMV serostatus. The authors excluded some V segments, including TRBV6-2 and TRBV6-3, as indistinguishable.

Regarding this clone: The antigen is unknown.

Germline V lookup: CDR1 KGHSH, CDR2 LQKENI. After removal of 3 bases from V and 5 bases from J, the junction contained 8 bases not matched to a gene. The CDR3 runs 15 residues. The V gene is TRBV18, the J gene TRBJ2-7; 9 nucleotides line up with TRBD1. The sequencing sample was made of PBMCs. The TCR comes from a woman younger than 35 in good health and CMV-seropositive. Written as DNA, the CDR3 is TGTGCCAGCTCACCTGTGACAGGGGGAATCCACGAGCAGTACTTC. Amino acids: CASSPVTGGIHEQYF.